Below, 21 T cell receptor beta chains from the same sample are listed, as sequenced in a study of molecular identifiers for immune sequencing clone quantification. TCRdb reprocessed the PCR reads via MiXCR and lists one record per CDR3 protein. The sample consists of about half a million distinct CDR3 sequences, about 25% of them appearing once. The sequencing sample was made of naive CD8+ T cells from blood, with Jurkat cell RNA spiked in. The subset: FACS-sorted CD8+CD4-CCR7+CD45RA+ naive T cells. Receptors originate from a human donor in good health. Some libraries in this study had Jurkat cell RNA spiked in.

This sequence joins TRBV7-6 and TRBJ2-7; D assignment may be TRBD1 or TRBD2 (5 bases each). V was trimmed by 5 bases and J by 10 bases, leaving 21 bases between them. Per the germline V gene, CDR1 is SGHVS and CDR2 is FNYEAQ. This CDR3 region has 14 residues. This CDR3 is CASSTGTLLTHQYF. CDR3 nucleotides: TGTGCCAGCAGCACCGGGACCCTACTGACTCATCAGTACTTC.

This clonotype occurred a few times. This chain uses TRBV28 with TRBJ2-3; 10 positions match TRBD2. Germline trimming cut 3 bases from V and 4 bases from J; bases unmatched to any gene: 16. Germline V gene sequence: CDR1 MDHEN, CDR2 SYDVKM. CDR3 length: 19 amino acids. The CDR3 nucleotides read TGTGCCAGCAGTTTTAGGACCGTCCTAGCGGGAGTCCTGGCAGATACGCAGTATTTT. Translating it yields CASSFRTVLAGVLADTQYF. The variable domain in full, with the rest retrieved from reference TRBV28 and TRBJ2-3, is DVKVTQSSRYLVKRTGEKVFLECVQDMDHENMFWYRQDPGLGLRLIYFSYDVKMKEKGDIPEGYSVSREKKERFSLILESASTNQTSMYLCASSFRTVLAGVLADTQYFGPGTRLTVL.

The table lists this clonotype with a count of one. V usage is TRBV27 and J usage is TRBJ2-1, with unresolved D. CDR1 MNHEY and CDR2 SMNVEV come from the germline V gene (reference sequence). CDR3 size: 13 residues. Trimming left V 4 bases short and J 10 bases short, with 14 bases between. CDR3 region: CASSSQNLGEQFF. The CDR3 coding sequence is TGTGCCAGCAGTTCCCAAAATCTTGGGGAGCAGTTCTTC.

This clonotype has more than one count but fewer than ten. The chain uses TRBV11-2 and TRBJ2-3; the match to TRBD2 covers 8 bases. Germline V CDR1 and CDR2: SGHAT, FQNNGV. The CDR3 is made up of 15 amino acids. The ends lost 5 bases at V and 3 bases at J; junction bases unmatched: 7. CDR3 sequence reads: CASSVSGAGTDTQYF. The CDR3 coding sequence is TGTGCCAGCAGCGTTAGCGGGGCGGGGACAGATACGCAGTATTTT.

As for this clonotype: A much larger clone differs from this one at a single base, so this may be a read error. This chain links TRBV28 with TRBJ2-7; D uncertain. The CDR3 has 14 residues. Germline loops: CDR1 MDHEN, CDR2 SYDVKM. CDR3 loop: CASSLGPTPYAQYF. The CDR3 DNA sequence: TGTGCCAGCAGTTTAGGACCGACCCCCTACGCGCAGTACTTC.

Comments on this clonotype: A much larger clone lies one base from this, so it may be a read error. The chain links TRBV7-2 to TRBJ2-3, with a weak D call TRBD2 (6 bases). In germline, CDR1 is SGHTA, CDR2 FQGNSA. The CDR3 sequence is 19 residues long. The DNA for the CDR3 is TGTGCCAGCGGCTTGGGACTCGATCCCAGGCCCCCTAGCACAGATACGCAGTATTTT. Protein product: CASGLGLDPRPPSTDTQYF.

Details on this clonotype: This may come from a read error, since a much larger clone is one base off. V usage is TRBV4-1 and J usage is TRBJ1-5, with D possibly matching TRBD1 (5 bases). There are 18 residues in the CDR3. Looked up from germline, CDR1 is MGHRA and CDR2 is YSYEKL. The CDR3: CAGSRSVGTMEGNQPQHF. The CDR3 DNA reads as TGCGCCGGCAGCCGCAGTGTCGGGACCATGGAGGGCAATCAGCCCCAGCATTTT.

The genes are TRBV4-1 and TRBJ2-1, with TRBD1 matching 9 bases. Germline CDR1 MGHRA, CDR2 YSYEKL. The J segment lost 4 bases and the V segment lost 11 bases, leaving 12 bases of the junction unmatched. The CDR3 covers 15 residues. CDR3 sequence reads: CARRQGGTGYNEQFF. The CDR3 bases are TGCGCCCGCCGCCAAGGTGGGACAGGGTACAATGAGCAGTTCTTC.

This clonotype appeared many times. This sequence joins TRBV13 and TRBJ1-1; perhaps TRBD1 as D (6 bases). The germline V gene has CDR1 PRHDT and CDR2 FYEKMQ (reference sequence). CDR3 length equals 12 residues. V was pared by 5 bases and J by 6 bases, with 10 bases between. Here the CDR3 reads CASSEGGAEAFF. Written as DNA, the CDR3 is TGTGCCAGCAGCGAGGGGGGTGCTGAAGCTTTCTTT.

This clonotype was seen a handful of times. The rearrangement links TRBV5-4 to TRBJ2-7; 14 bases are a match to TRBD2. The CDR3 sequence is 15 residues long. Germline V lookup: CDR1 SGHNT, CDR2 YYREEE (reference sequence). V lost 4 bases to trimming and J lost 7 bases; unmatched junction nucleotides: 7. The CDR3 spells CASSRTSGRPGEQYF. The CDR3 nucleotides read TGTGCCAGCAGCCGGACTAGCGGGAGGCCGGGTGAGCAGTACTTC.

Worth noting for this clonotype: With only one base between it and a far larger clone, this is likely a read error. Given the absence of the conserved phenylalanine or tryptophan at the CDR3 end, a read error is likely. The V and J genes are TRBV4-1 and TRBJ2-3; D not resolved. Germline V gene sequence: CDR1 MGHRA, CDR2 YSYEKL. The CDR3 loop spans 12 amino acids. Trimming pared 1 base from V and 6 bases from J, leaving 5 bases between. The CDR3 loop is CASSQVADTQYL. The CDR3 nucleotides are TGCGCCAGCAGCCAAGTAGCTGATACGCAGTATCTT.

This clonotype has a count of ten or more. The V and J genes are TRBV12-3 or TRBV12-4 and TRBJ2-5; TRBD1 agrees at 7 bases. The V and J ends lost 0 bases and 2 bases, in that order; junction bases with no gene match: 12. The CDR3 length is 18 residues. This CDR3 reads CASSLAGTAEVGQETQYF. The CDR3 nucleotides read TGTGCCAGCAGTTTAGCGGGGACAGCAGAAGTAGGACAAGAGACCCAGTACTTC.

In its sample, this clonotype was seen many times. The gene calls are TRBV4-1 and TRBJ2-1, with D maybe TRBD1 (6 bases). The V end lost 2 bases, the J end lost 9 bases, and 14 bases lay between the germline ends. From germline, CDR1 is MGHRA and CDR2 YSYEKL. This CDR3 comprises 14 residues. The CDR3 DNA sequence: TGCGCCAGCAGCCAACGTGAACAGGGCACTGAGCAGTTCTTC. Its translation: CASSQREQGTEQFF.

A note on this clonotype: A read error may be the cause here, since a much bigger clone is one base away. The chain links TRBV7-9 to TRBJ2-7; 7 bases are a match to TRBD1. The V segment lost 5 bases and the J segment 0 bases; nucleotides outside the gene matches: 10. This CDR3 has 16 amino acids. Germline CDR1 reads SEHNR; CDR2 reads FQNEAQ (reference sequence). This CDR3 reads CASSRQSGQDSYEQYF. The DNA of the CDR3 is TGTGCCAGCAGCCGACAGTCCGGACAGGACTCCTACGAGCAGTACTTC. Using reference TRBV7-9 and TRBJ2-7 for the parts outside the CDR3, the full variable domain is DTGVSQNPRHKITKRGQNVTFRCDPISEHNRLYWYRQTLGQGPEFLTYFQNEAQLEKSRLLSDRFSAERPKGSFSTLEIQRTEQGDSAMYLCASSRQSGQDSYEQYFGPGTRLTVT.

This clonotype was seen more than once but under ten times. The chain joins TRBV3-1 to TRBJ1-1; D is ambiguous. The germline V gene encodes CDR1 LGHDT and CDR2 YNNKEL (reference sequence). Between the trimmed V and J ends, which lost 3 bases and 0 bases, there was a span of 11 bases. The CDR3 sequence is 15 residues long. In DNA form, the CDR3 reads TGTGCCAGCAGCCAGCTCTCAGACATGAACACTGAAGCTTTCTTT. Residues: CASSQLSDMNTEAFF.

This clonotype was counted many times. The V call is TRBV7-8, the J call TRBJ2-3, with D possibly TRBD1 on 6 matching bases. Trimming pared 5 bases from V and 0 bases from J, leaving 12 bases between. Germline V gene lookup returns CDR1 SGHVS and CDR2 FQNEAQ. The CDR3 sequence is 15 residues long. The CDR3 sequence is CASSPGQSSTDTQYF. CDR3 coding DNA: TGTGCCAGCAGCCCCGGACAGTCTAGCACAGATACGCAGTATTTT.

With regard to this clonotype: It may be a read error: a sequence one base away is much more abundant. The chain joins TRBV5-6 to TRBJ1-1, with TRBD1 identical over 7 bases. CDR3 size: 14 residues. V trimming: 4 bases; J trimming: 5 bases; junction bases outside the gene matches: 8. Per germline, CDR1 SGHDT and CDR2 YYEEEE. The CDR3 DNA sequence: TGTGCCAGCAGCCTACAGGGGATAGTTACTGAAGCTTTCTTT. The encoded protein is CASSLQGIVTEAFF. Full variable domain (missing parts from reference TRBV5-6 and TRBJ1-1): DAGVTQSPTHLIKTRGQQVTLRCSPKSGHDTVSWYQQALGQGPQFIFQYYEEEERQRGNFPDRFSGHQFPNYSSELNVNALLLGDSALYLCASSLQGIVTEAFFGQGTRLTVV.

This clonotype was detected many times. V usage is TRBV28 and J usage is TRBJ2-1; D call uncertain. V lost 4 bases and J lost 10, with 14 bases in between. Per the germline V gene, CDR1 is MDHEN and CDR2 is SYDVKM. This CDR3 is 13 amino acids long. The CDR3 DNA reads as TGTGCCAGCAGTTCGAGCCTCTTCGAGGAGCAGTTCTTC. Its protein product is CASSSSLFEEQFF.

Worth noting for this clonotype: A much more abundant neighbour one base away suggests this may be a read error. V is TRBV5-4 and J is TRBJ2-7; 7 bases agree with TRBD2. In germline, CDR1 is SGHNT, CDR2 YYREEE (reference sequence). The CDR3 covers 14 residues. DNA of the CDR3: TGTGCCTGCAGCTTCGGACTAGAAGGCTACGAGCAGTACTTC. Translated: CACSFGLEGYEQYF. Full variable domain (outside the CDR3, taken from reference TRBV5-4 and TRBJ2-7): ETGVTQSPTHLIKTRGQQVTLRCSSQSGHNTVSWYQQALGQGPQFIFQYYREEENGRGNFPPRFSGLQFPNYSSELNVNALELDDSALYLCACSFGLEGYEQYFGPGTRLTVT.

The table lists this clonotype with many counts. The V and J genes are TRBV6-1 and TRBJ1-5, with unresolved D. Germline V lookup: CDR1 MNHNS, CDR2 SASEGT. The length of the CDR3 is 13 residues. V shed 7 bases and J shed 5 bases, with 12 bases lying between them. CDR3 in amino acids: CASKAENYQPQHF. The CDR3 DNA reads TGTGCCAGCAAAGCAGAAAACTATCAGCCCCAGCATTTT.

The J gene is TRBJ2-7, the V gene TRBV20-1; 9 bases agree with TRBD1. Trimming removed 5 bases from V and 0 bases from J; junction bases left unmatched: 5. The CDR3 has 14 residues. Germline V gene sequence: CDR1 DFQATT, CDR2 SNEGSKA (reference sequence). Here the CDR3 reads CSASGTGISYEQYF. The CDR3 coding sequence is TGCAGTGCTTCCGGGACAGGGATCTCCTACGAGCAGTACTTC.